This T cell receptor (beta chain) emerged from a study of tumor and adjacent non-tumor tissue in lung cancer. The overall study: The cohort had approximately 12 adenocarcinoma, a couple of squamous cell and 1 small cell patients. Study-level points and caveats: In normal lung, the top 100 clones were significantly more dominant than in tumor. Significantly higher TCR diversity was found in tumor than normal lung.

The template was RNA from unsorted bulk tissue. This non-tumor lung sample came from over 3 cm beyond the tumor edge. Chemotherapy-naive patients with new lung cancer underwent thoracic surgery in China, August–November 2014. A modified ARM-PCR protocol with three rounds of nested PCR amplified TCRbeta. TCRdb re-derived calls from the multiplex PCR reads in MiXCR, one entry per CDR3 protein. The repertoire holds more than 35,000 distinct CDR3 sequences, with approximately 59% as singletons. As for this clonotype: Its antigen is currently unknown. A clone one base away is much larger, so this may be a read error.

The sample taken for sequencing was distant non-tumor lung tissue. The TCR sequence derives from a woman in her thirties or forties with non-small cell lung cancer.

CDR3 nucleotides: TGTGCCAACAGTTATCCGGGGGGTCGGACAGATACGCAGTATTTT. It codes for CANSYPGGRTDTQYF. The rearrangement uses TRBV6-6 and TRBJ2-3, with 7 bases identical to TRBD2. This CDR3 has 15 amino acids. Germline assignment: CDR1 MNHNY and CDR2 SVGAGI (reference sequence).